This T cell receptor beta chain emerged from a study of response to subunit inactivated influenza vaccine. Study findings and constraints: Seasonal influenza vaccination, on each occasion, was suggested by the authors to recruit few new T cells.

TCRdb reprocessed the RT-PCR reads via MiXCR and lists one record per CDR3 protein. The sample has a few hundred thousand distinct CDR3 sequences; approximately 7.2% are singletons. There are 16 residues in the CDR3. V was pared by 5 bases and J by 2 bases, with 18 bases between. Germline V gene sequence: CDR1 SGHVS, CDR2 FQNEAQ. Points on this clonotype: The antigen is unknown.

The sequence was collected from a man aged 45 to 70 who received an inactivated influenza vaccine. This sequence joins TRBV7-8 and TRBJ2-5, with D perhaps matching TRBD2 (5 bases). The sample here was PBMCs from blood, taken 23 to 25 months after vaccination. CDR3 sequence reads: CASSPSRTEVQETQYF. CDR3 bases: TGTGCCAGCAGCCCCAGTCGGACGGAGGTTCAAGAGACCCAGTACTTC.